These 20 T cell receptor beta chains were all obtained from the same sample, sequenced in a study of graft-versus-host responses after intestinal transplantation. Their antigens remain unidentified. The assay was immunoSEQ multiplex PCR, and TCRdb's table has in-frame clones only and misses some. The sample includes some 70,000 clones, about nine tenths of them seen just once. Source: unstimulated CD8+ T cells sorted from spleen or lymph node cells, taken before transplant. Receptors were obtained from a human donor who was the organ donor for an intestinal transplant.

The sample holds one count of this clone. CDR3 sequence (DNA): TGTGCCAGCAGTGACGGGTGGGAAAATCAGCCCCAGCATTTT. Encoded protein: CASSDGWENQPQHF. The genes are TRBV6-1 and TRBJ1-5, with D uncertain. CDR1 and CDR2 (germline): MNHNS, SASEGT. V was cut by 3 bases and J by 4 bases, with 10 bases left in between. The CDR3 runs 14 residues.

The chain has TRBV18 and TRBJ2-3; no firm D call. Trimming stripped 2 bases from V and 4 bases from J, with 13 bases between. The CDR3 totals 15 residues. Germline lookup yields CDR1 KGHSH and CDR2 LQKENI. CDR3 residues: CASSPGPLNSDTQYF. In nucleotides, the CDR3 is TGTGCCAGCTCACCAGGCCCACTTAACTCAGATACGCAGTATTTT.

This chain uses TRBV7-3 with TRBJ1-6; tentative D call: TRBD1 (6 bases). CDR1 is SGHTA and CDR2 is FQGTGA in the germline V gene. The CDR3 is 13 residues long. The V end lost 3 bases, the J end lost 6 bases, and 6 bases lay between the germline ends. The CDR3 here is CASSLTGNSPLHF. The DNA of the CDR3 is TGTGCCAGCAGCTTGACAGGTAATTCACCCCTCCACTTT.

V and J are TRBV25-1 and TRBJ1-6; D may be TRBD1 (6 bases). This CDR3 contains 15 residues. The V end was cut by 2 bases, the J end by 5 bases, with 10 bases between. CDR1 is MGHDK, CDR2 SYGVNS, per germline. DNA of the CDR3: TGTGCCAGCAGTGAAAGTGGACAGCATAATTCACCCCTCCACTTT. Translating it yields CASSESGQHNSPLHF.

This clone was counted a few times. The rearrangement uses TRBV10-3 and TRBJ2-2, with 8 nucleotides matching TRBD2. The V segment lost 9 bases and the J segment 4 bases; nucleotides outside the gene matches: 34. The CDR3 spans 23 residues. Germline V CDR1 and CDR2: ENHRY, SYGVKD. CDR3 sequence reads: CAMTPEPSQRGPRNNLGTGELFF. CDR3 DNA: TGTGCCATGACCCCAGAGCCCAGCCAGCGGGGGCCAAGAAACAACCTTGGCACCGGGGAGCTGTTTTTT.

The chain links TRBV6-5 to TRBJ2-5; D is possibly TRBD1 (6 bases). From germline, CDR1 is MNHEY and CDR2 SVGAGI. The CDR3 totals 13 residues. Trimming took off 2 bases at V and 6 bases at J, with 10 bases between the two ends. The CDR3 is CASSYRTAKTQYF. CDR3 DNA sequence: TGTGCCAGCAGTTACAGGACAGCGAAGACCCAGTACTTC.

The chain carries TRBV25-1 and TRBJ1-4, with D tentatively TRBD1 (5 bases). CDR3 size: 15 residues. Trimming pared 1 base from V and 0 bases from J, leaving 6 bases between. Germline V gives CDR1 MGHDK, CDR2 SYGVNS. The CDR3 sequence: CASSESTATNEKLFF. In DNA form, the CDR3 reads TGTGCCAGCAGTGAATCGACAGCAACTAATGAAAAACTGTTTTTT.

This clone has just one count. V gene TRBV5-1 combines with J gene TRBJ2-7; D might be TRBD1 (6 bases). From germline, CDR1 is SGHRS and CDR2 YFSETQ. V was pared by 4 bases and J by 4 bases, with 15 bases between. CDR3 length equals 14 residues. CDR3 DNA sequence: TGCGCCAGCAGCGCGCCGGGACACAATTACGAGCAGTACTTC. The encoded protein is CASSAPGHNYEQYF.

The J gene is TRBJ2-7, the V gene TRBV7-8, with 9 bases that match TRBD1. Germline CDR1 reads SGHVS; CDR2 reads FQNEAQ. The J segment lost 3 bases and the V segment lost 2 bases, leaving 8 bases of the junction unmatched. The CDR3 has 16 residues. The CDR3 DNA reads TGTGCCAGCAGCTTATCCGGGACAGGGCGTCGCTACGAGCAGTACTTC. It specifies CASSLSGTGRRYEQYF.

This clone was observed a single time. The V and J genes are TRBV21-1 and TRBJ1-2. TRBV21-1 is a pseudogene locus. This CDR3 is built from 10 residues. The CDR3 sequence is CASRFYGYTF. The CDR3 DNA follows: TGTGCCAGCAGGTTTTATGGCTACACCTTC.

The V and J genes are TRBV19 and TRBJ1-5; weak D call: TRBD1 (6 bases). CDR1 and CDR2 from the germline V gene are LNHDA and SQIVND (reference sequence). The CDR3 has 14 residues. V lost 4 bases and J lost 5, with 12 bases in between. DNA of the CDR3: TGTGCCAGTAGTAAAGACAGGAGGGATCAGCCCCAGCATTTT. Translation gives CASSKDRRDQPQHF.

The CDR3 coding sequence is TGTGCCAGCAGTTCGACAGGGGGGAGAGCTTTCTTT. This gives the protein CASSSTGGRAFF. The rearrangement uses TRBV27 and TRBJ1-1; 9 bases line up with TRBD1. Germline assignment: CDR1 MNHEY and CDR2 SMNVEV (reference sequence). CDR3 length: 12 residues. The J segment lost 10 bases and the V segment lost 4 bases, leaving 4 bases of the junction unmatched.

The chain combines TRBV7-9 with TRBJ1-6, with a weak D call TRBD1 (5 bases). CDR1 is SEHNR, CDR2 FQNEAQ, per germline (reference sequence). V gave up 1 base and J gave up 11 bases, with 9 bases separating them. CDR3 size: 13 residues. CDR3 sequence (DNA): TGTGCCAGCAGCTTAGAAGGGGATGCACCCCTCCACTTT. It translates to CASSLEGDAPLHF.

The chain has TRBV4-1 and TRBJ1-1; D gene uncertain. Germline CDR1 is MGHRA and CDR2 is YSYEKL. Trimming took off 5 bases at V and 7 bases at J, with 14 bases between the two ends. This CDR3 is built from 13 residues. CDR3 nucleotide sequence: TGCGCCAGCAGCATCCTCGAGTCCGGTGAAGCTTTCTTT. Its translation: CASSILESGEAFF.

This chain connects TRBV7-2 to TRBJ1-2; D is unclear. Germline CDR1 reads SGHTA; CDR2 reads FQGNSA. This CDR3 comprises 14 residues. Trimming pared 4 bases from V and 0 bases from J, leaving 9 bases between. The DNA for the CDR3 is TGTGCCAGCAGCTGGGAGGGTACTAACTATGGCTACACCTTC. Translated, it gives CASSWEGTNYGYTF.

The rearrangement uses TRBV6-6 and TRBJ2-7; D unresolved. Trimming cost V 2 bases and J 2 bases, with 7 bases left between them. CDR3 length: 13 residues. Germline lookup yields CDR1 MNHNY and CDR2 SVGAGI (reference sequence). As DNA, the CDR3 is TGTGCCAGCAGTTACGGATACACCTACGAGCAGTACTTC. Its protein product is CASSYGYTYEQYF.

The rearrangement joins TRBV29-1 to TRBJ2-3; no firm D call. The germline CDR1 and CDR2 sequences are SQVTM and ANQGSEA. V shed 3 bases and J shed 5 bases, with 3 bases lying between them. The CDR3 length is 10 residues. The CDR3 is CSVEEDTQYF. The CDR3 nucleotides are TGCAGCGTTGAGGAAGATACGCAGTATTTT.

V and J are TRBV11-2 and TRBJ2-7; D call uncertain. This CDR3 spans 11 amino acids. From germline, CDR1 is SGHAT and CDR2 FQNNGV. V was clipped by 6 bases and J by 5 bases, with 8 bases between them. As DNA, the CDR3 is TGTGCCAGCAGTTCGCTCCACGAGCAGTACTTC. This gives the protein CASSSLHEQYF.

The chain links TRBV28 to TRBJ2-6, with a weak D call TRBD1 (6 bases). This CDR3 has 17 amino acids. V was pared by 6 bases and J by 2 bases, with 17 bases between. Germline assignment: CDR1 MDHEN and CDR2 SYDVKM. CDR3 residues: CASRGATGNPGANVLTF. The CDR3 nucleotides read TGTGCCAGCAGGGGGGCCACAGGGAACCCTGGGGCCAACGTCCTGACTTTC.

This clone was counted only a few times. The chain recombines TRBV27 with TRBJ2-7, with D possibly called TRBD1 or TRBD2 (5 bases each). There are 16 residues in the CDR3. The V end was cut by 5 bases, the J end by 0 bases, with 17 bases between. In germline, CDR1 is MNHEY, CDR2 SMNVEV (reference sequence). The CDR3 nucleotides read TGTGCCAGCAGTGGGGGTTTTAGGGGTCCCTCCTACGAGCAGTACTTC. The encoded protein is CASSGGFRGPSYEQYF.